These T cell receptor beta chains were read from a single sample in a study of cytomegalovirus exposure and HLA in healthy donors. The protocol was immunoSEQ multiplex PCR, while the TCRdb copy is restricted to in-frame clones and leaves out a portion. The sample includes under 150,000 clones, roughly 9% of them seen just once. Sequencing input: PBMCs. These receptors originate from a man under 40 in good health and CMV-seronegative. The CDR3 runs from the conserved cysteine through the conserved F or W. Fields, in order: clone size, J gene, V gene, D gene, CDR3 protein, CDR3 DNA. D genes are given only for firm matches. Only part of the rows carry a size: once, few, many, or a class if the clone is expanded.

>-|TRBJ2-7|TRBV30|-
CAWSFPSIGGKDEQYF
TGTGCCTGGAGTTTCCCAAGCATAGGGGGTAAGGACGAGCAGTACTTC
>-|TRBJ1-2|TRBV2|-
CASSDTGRPTDYGYTF
TGTGCCAGCAGCGACACCGGCAGGCCGACGGACTATGGCTACACCTTC
>-|TRBJ2-5|TRBV15|-
CATSRDMGLYQETQYF
TGTGCCACCAGCAGAGATATGGGCCTGTACCAAGAGACCCAGTACTTC
>few|TRBJ2-7|TRBV7-6|TRBD2
CASSPGTSSYEQYF
TGTGCCAGCAGCCCCGGGACTAGCTCCTACGAGCAGTACTTC
>-|TRBJ1-4|TRBV30|TRBD1
CAWTQRGQGRANEKLFF
TGTGCCTGGACCCAGAGGGGACAGGGAAGAGCTAATGAAAAACTGTTTTTT
>few|TRBJ2-1|TRBV6-4|TRBD1
CASSDSQKGAGNEQFF
TGTGCCAGCAGTGACTCACAGAAGGGGGCAGGGAATGAGCAGTTCTTC
>-|TRBJ2-2|TRBV2|TRBD1
CASRRDRGQAAGELLF
TGTGCCAGCAGGAGGGACAGGGGGCAGGCAGCCGGGGAGCTGCTTTTT
>-|TRBJ2-7|TRBV30|-
CAWSVDTTYEQYF
TGTGCCTGGAGTGTAGACACAACCTACGAGCAGTACTTC
>few|TRBJ1-2|TRBV5-1|TRBD1
CASSLGTGEDYGYTF
TGCGCCAGCAGCTTGGGGACAGGGGAGGACTATGGCTACACCTTC
>few|TRBJ2-7|TRBV6-1|TRBD1
CASSDPRDRGREEQYF
TGTGCCAGCAGTGACCCCCGGGACAGGGGGCGAGAAGAGCAGTACTTC
>few|TRBJ2-5|TRBV11-3|TRBD2
CASSSGTSGGGETQYF
TGTGCCAGCAGCTCCGGGACTAGCGGGGGCGGAGAGACCCAGTACTTC
>few|TRBJ1-4|TRBV5-1|-
CASSYEGANEKLFF
TGCGCCAGCAGCTACGAGGGGGCTAATGAAAAACTGTTTTTT
>-|TRBJ1-6|TRBV30|TRBD1
CATDRGSYNSPLHF
TGTGCCACGGACAGGGGTTCCTATAATTCACCCCTCCACTTT
>-|TRBJ2-7|TRBV5-6|-
CASSTGGFGQRYEQYF
TGTGCCAGCAGCACCGGAGGGTTTGGTCAACGCTACGAGCAGTACTTC
>-|TRBJ2-2|TRBV5-1|TRBD2
CASSLAGTGELFF
TGCGCCAGCAGCTTAGCGGGGACCGGGGAGCTGTTTTTT
>-|TRBJ2-7|TRBV6-1|-
CASSEGQGGWEQYF
TGTGCCAGCAGTGAAGGACAGGGAGGTTGGGAGCAGTACTTC